The present T cell receptor beta chain was sequenced within a study of shared clonotypes between healthy human individuals. On the study more broadly: Each donor contributed plates that comprised three CD4 naive, three CD4 memory, two CD8 naive and one CD8 memory.

A note on this clone: What it recognizes is unknown.

Per germline, CDR1 LNHNV and CDR2 YYDKDF (reference sequence). The CDR3 has 15 residues. Deletions cut 3 bases from V and 3 bases from J, with 13 bases between. Findings and limits, study-wide: Exclusively blood specimens were collected; tissue repertoires likely differ. Represented genetic and exposure-history diversity was restricted by having few donors.

The table came from immunoSEQ multiplex PCR; TCRdb's copy has only in-frame clones and leaves some out. The sample holds about 120,000 clones, approximately 70% seen once. This sequence was found in a woman between 25 and 40 years old in good health. The sequenced material came from memory CD8+ T cells sorted from blood. Noted subset: CD45RO+ cells pooled with CCR7-negative TemRA cells. The chain recombines TRBV15 with TRBJ2-3; D possibly matches TRBD1 or TRBD2 (5 bases each). DNA of the CDR3: TGTGCCACCAGCAGTGGGGGTCTAGCTACAGATACGCAGTATTTT. Protein: CATSSGGLATDTQYF. The variable domain in full, completed from reference TRBV15 and TRBJ2-3, reads DAMVIQNPRYQVTQFGKPVTLSCSQTLNHNVMYWYQQKSSQAPKLLFHYYDKDFNNEADTPDNFQSRRPNTSFCFLDIRSPGLGDTAMYLCATSSGGLATDTQYFGPGTRLTVL.